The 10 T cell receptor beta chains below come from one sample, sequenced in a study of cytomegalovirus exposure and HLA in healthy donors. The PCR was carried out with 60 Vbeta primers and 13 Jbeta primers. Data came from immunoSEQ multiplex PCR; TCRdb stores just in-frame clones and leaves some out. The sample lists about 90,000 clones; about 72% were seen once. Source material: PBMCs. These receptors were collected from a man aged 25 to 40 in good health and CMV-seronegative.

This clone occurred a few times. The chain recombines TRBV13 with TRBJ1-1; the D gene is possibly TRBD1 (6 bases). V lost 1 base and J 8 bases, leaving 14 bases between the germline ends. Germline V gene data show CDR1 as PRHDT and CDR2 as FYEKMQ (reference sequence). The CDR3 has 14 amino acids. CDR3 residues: CASSLDPGAREAFF. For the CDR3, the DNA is TGTGCCAGCAGCTTAGACCCAGGGGCGCGGGAAGCTTTCTTT.

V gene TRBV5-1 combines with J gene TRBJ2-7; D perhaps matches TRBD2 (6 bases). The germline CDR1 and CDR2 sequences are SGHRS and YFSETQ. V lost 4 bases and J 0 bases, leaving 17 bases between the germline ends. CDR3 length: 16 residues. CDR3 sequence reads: CASSPEGLPRSYEQYF. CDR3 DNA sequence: TGCGCCAGCAGCCCTGAGGGACTCCCCCGCTCCTACGAGCAGTACTTC.

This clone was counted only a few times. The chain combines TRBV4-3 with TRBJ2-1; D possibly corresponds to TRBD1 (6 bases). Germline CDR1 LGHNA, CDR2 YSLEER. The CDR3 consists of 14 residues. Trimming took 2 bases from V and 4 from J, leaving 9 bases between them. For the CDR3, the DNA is TGCGCCAGCAGCCAACCAGGGGTTTACAATGAGCAGTTCTTC. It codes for CASSQPGVYNEQFF.

Here the CDR3 reads CASSSFSGSYEQYF. The CDR3 bases are TGTGCCAGCAGTTCGTTTAGCGGGAGTTACGAGCAGTACTTC. The chain joins TRBV28 to TRBJ2-7; 9 nucleotides line up with TRBD2. The V gene end was trimmed by 4 bases and the J gene end by 4 bases; junction bases not matched to a gene: 5. Per germline, CDR1 MDHEN and CDR2 SYDVKM. CDR3 size: 14 residues. Filled out from reference TRBV28 and TRBJ2-7, the complete variable domain reads DVKVTQSSRYLVKRTGEKVFLECVQDMDHENMFWYRQDPGLGLRLIYFSYDVKMKEKGDIPEGYSVSREKKERFSLILESASTNQTSMYLCASSSFSGSYEQYFGPGTRLTVT.

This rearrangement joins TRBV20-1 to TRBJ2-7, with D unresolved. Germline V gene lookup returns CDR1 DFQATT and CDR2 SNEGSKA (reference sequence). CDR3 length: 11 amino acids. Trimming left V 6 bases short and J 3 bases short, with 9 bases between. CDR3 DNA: TGCAGTGCCCATTCCCACTACGAGCAGTACTTC. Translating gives CSAHSHYEQYF.

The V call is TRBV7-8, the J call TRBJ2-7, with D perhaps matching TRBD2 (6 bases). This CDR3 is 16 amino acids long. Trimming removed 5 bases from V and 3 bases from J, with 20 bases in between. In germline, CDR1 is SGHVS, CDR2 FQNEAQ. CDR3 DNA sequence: TGTGCCAGCAGCACCCCAATCCGGGACTTCGACTACGAGCAGTACTTC. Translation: CASSTPIRDFDYEQYF.

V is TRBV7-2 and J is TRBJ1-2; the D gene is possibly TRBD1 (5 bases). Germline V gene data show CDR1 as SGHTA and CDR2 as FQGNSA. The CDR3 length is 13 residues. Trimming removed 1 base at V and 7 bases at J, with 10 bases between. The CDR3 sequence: CASSLGGGAGYTF. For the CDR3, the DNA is TGTGCCAGCAGCTTAGGCGGGGGTGCTGGCTACACCTTC.

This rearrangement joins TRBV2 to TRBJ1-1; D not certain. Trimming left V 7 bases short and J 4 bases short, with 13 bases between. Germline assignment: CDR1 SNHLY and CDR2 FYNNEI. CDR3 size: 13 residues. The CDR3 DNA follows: TGTGCCAGCACGAGGGCAGGCGGCACTGAAGCTTTCTTT. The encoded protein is CASTRAGGTEAFF.

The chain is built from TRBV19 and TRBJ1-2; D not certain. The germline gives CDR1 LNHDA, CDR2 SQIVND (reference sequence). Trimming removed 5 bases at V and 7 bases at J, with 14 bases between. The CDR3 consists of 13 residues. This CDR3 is CASSAPPHSGYTF. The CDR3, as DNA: TGTGCCAGTAGTGCGCCCCCCCATAGTGGCTACACCTTC.

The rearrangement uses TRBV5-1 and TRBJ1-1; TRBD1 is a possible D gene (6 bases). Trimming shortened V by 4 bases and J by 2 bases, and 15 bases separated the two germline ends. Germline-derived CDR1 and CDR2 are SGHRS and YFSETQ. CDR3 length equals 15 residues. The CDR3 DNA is TGCGCCAGCAGCCCTGCTTTGGGGGCCAACACTGAAGCTTTCTTT. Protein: CASSPALGANTEAFF.